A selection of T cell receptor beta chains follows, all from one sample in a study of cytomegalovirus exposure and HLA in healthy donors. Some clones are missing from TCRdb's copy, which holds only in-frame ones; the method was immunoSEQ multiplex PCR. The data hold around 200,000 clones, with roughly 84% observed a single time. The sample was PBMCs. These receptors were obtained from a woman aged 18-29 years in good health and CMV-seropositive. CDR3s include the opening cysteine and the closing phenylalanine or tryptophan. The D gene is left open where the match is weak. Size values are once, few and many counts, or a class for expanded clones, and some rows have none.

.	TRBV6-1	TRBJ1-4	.	CASTEQGEKLFF	TGTGCCAGCACCGAGCAGGGGGAAAAACTGTTTTTT
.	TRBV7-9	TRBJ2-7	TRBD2	CASSLGTSGATYEQYF	TGTGCCAGCAGCTTAGGGACTAGCGGTGCAACCTACGAGCAGTACTTC
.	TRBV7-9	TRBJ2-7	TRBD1	CASSDPGTGYYEQYF	TGTGCCAGCAGCGACCCCGGGACAGGGTACTACGAGCAGTACTTC
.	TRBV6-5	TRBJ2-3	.	CASTPGDSTDTQYF	TGTGCCAGCACCCCGGGGGACAGCACAGATACGCAGTATTTT
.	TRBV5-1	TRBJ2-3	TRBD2	CASSWSGGATDTQYF	TGCGCCAGCAGCTGGAGCGGGGGAGCCACAGATACGCAGTATTTT
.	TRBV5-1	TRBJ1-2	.	CASSLPGDNYGYTF	TGCGCCAGCAGCTTGCCAGGGGATAACTATGGCTACACCTTC
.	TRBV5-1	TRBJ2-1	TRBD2	CASSSGTIIDEQFF	TGCGCCAGCAGCTCCGGGACTATCATAGATGAGCAGTTCTTC
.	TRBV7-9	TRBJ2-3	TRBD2	CASSSTSGGAADTQYF	TGTGCCAGCAGCTCAACTAGCGGGGGGGCTGCAGATACGCAGTATTTT
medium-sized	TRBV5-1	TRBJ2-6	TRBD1	CASSLGTGGAGANVLTF	TGCGCCAGCAGCTTGGGGACAGGGGGCGCTGGGGCCAACGTCCTGACTTTC
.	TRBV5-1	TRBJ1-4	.	CASRLEYANEKLFF	TGCGCCAGCAGACTCGAGTACGCTAATGAAAAACTGTTTTTT
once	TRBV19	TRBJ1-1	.	CASSLQGRGRAEAFF	TGTGCCAGTAGTCTCCAGGGTCGGGGGAGAGCTGAAGCTTTCTTT
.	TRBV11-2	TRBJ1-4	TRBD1	CASSLDRVEKLFF	TGTGCCAGCAGCCTCGACAGGGTTGAAAAACTGTTTTTT
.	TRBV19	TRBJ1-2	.	CASSIVHSYRKTVRYGYTF	TGTGCCAGTAGTATAGTTCATTCGTACAGAAAGACAGTGCGGTATGGCTACACCTTC
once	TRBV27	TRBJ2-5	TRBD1	CASFRDREEETQYF	TGTGCCAGCTTCCGGGACAGGGAGGAAGAGACCCAGTACTTC
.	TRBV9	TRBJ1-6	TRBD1	CASSTRQGNDSPLHF	TGTGCCAGCAGCACGAGACAGGGGAACGATTCACCCCTCCACTTT
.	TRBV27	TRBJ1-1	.	CASSLVGPPSMNTEAFF	TGTGCCAGCAGTTTAGTTGGGCCCCCTTCGATGAACACTGAAGCTTTCTTT
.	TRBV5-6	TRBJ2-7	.	CASMSGASYEQYF	TGTGCCAGTATGTCAGGGGCGTCCTACGAGCAGTACTTC
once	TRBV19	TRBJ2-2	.	CASSTLRGTGELFF	TGTGCCAGTAGTACCCTACGAGGGACCGGGGAGCTGTTTTTT
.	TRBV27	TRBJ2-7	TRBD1	CASSPGDRGPREQYF	TGTGCCAGCAGCCCAGGTGACAGGGGCCCTCGCGAGCAGTACTTC
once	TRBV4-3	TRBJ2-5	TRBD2	CASSQGYRGGQETQYF	TGCGCCAGCAGCCAAGGATATCGGGGGGGCCAAGAGACCCAGTACTTC
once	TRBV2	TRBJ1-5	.	CASKVTGARDSNQPQHF	TGTGCCAGCAAGGTGACAGGAGCCCGTGATAGCAATCAGCCCCAGCATTTT
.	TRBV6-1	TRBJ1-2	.	CASSEGGSSYGYTF	TGTGCCAGCAGTGAAGGCGGGTCCTCCTATGGCTACACCTTC
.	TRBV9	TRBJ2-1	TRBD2	CASSPTSGEYNEQFF	TGTGCCAGCAGCCCGACTAGCGGGGAATACAATGAGCAGTTCTTC
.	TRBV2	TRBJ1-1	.	CASSDKAQDTEAFF	TGTGCCAGCAGTGACAAGGCCCAGGACACTGAAGCTTTCTTT
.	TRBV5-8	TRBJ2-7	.	CASSFGGHYEQYF	TGTGCCAGCAGCTTTGGCGGACACTACGAGCAGTACTTC
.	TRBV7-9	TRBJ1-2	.	CASSLASGGYGYTF	TGTGCCAGCAGCTTAGCATCGGGAGGGTATGGCTACACCTTC
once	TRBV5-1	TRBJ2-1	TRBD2	CASSLGLAGGYNEQFF	TGCGCCAGCAGCTTGGGACTAGCGGGGGGATACAATGAGCAGTTCTTC
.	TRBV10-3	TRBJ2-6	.	CAISGGTAGTGANVLTF	TGTGCCATCAGTGGAGGCACCGCCGGGACTGGGGCCAACGTCCTGACTTTC
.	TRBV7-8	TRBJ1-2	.	CSSSRGLSEGYTF	TGTTCCAGCAGCCGAGGGTTGTCGGAGGGCTACACCTTC
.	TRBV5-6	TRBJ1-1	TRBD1	CASSLYRGLEAFF	TGTGCCAGCAGCTTATATAGGGGGCTTGAAGCTTTCTTT
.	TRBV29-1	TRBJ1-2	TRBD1	CSVHGQGIADYGYTF	TGCAGCGTGCATGGACAGGGAATCGCCGACTATGGCTACACCTTC
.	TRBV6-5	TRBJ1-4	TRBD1	CASSPPGQTKKLFF	TGTGCCAGCAGCCCACCGGGACAGACTAAAAAACTGTTTTTT
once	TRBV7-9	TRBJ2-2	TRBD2	CASAGGGGELFF	TGTGCCAGCGCGGGGGGCGGCGGGGAGCTGTTTTTT
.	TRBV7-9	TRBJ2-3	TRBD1	CASSLGDRGRTDTQYF	TGTGCCAGCAGCTTAGGGGACAGGGGGCGGACAGATACGCAGTATTTT
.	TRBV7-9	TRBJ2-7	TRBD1	CASSWAGTGSYEQYF	TGTGCCAGCAGCTGGGCCGGGACAGGATCCTACGAGCAGTACTTC
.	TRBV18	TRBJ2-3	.	CASSPTTSTDTQYF	TGTGCCAGCTCGCCGACAACTAGCACAGATACGCAGTATTTT
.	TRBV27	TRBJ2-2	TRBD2	CASSSGGGTGELFF	TGTGCCAGCAGTTCGGGGGGGGGCACCGGGGAGCTGTTTTTT
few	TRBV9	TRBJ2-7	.	CASSVDQGFREQYF	TGTGCCAGCAGCGTAGACCAGGGGTTCCGGGAGCAGTACTTC
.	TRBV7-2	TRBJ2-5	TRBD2	CASSKSGGETQYF	TGTGCCAGCAGCAAGAGCGGGGGAGAGACCCAGTACTTC
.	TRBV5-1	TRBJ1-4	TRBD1	CASSLVRQGVEKLFF	TGCGCCAGCAGCTTGGTTCGGCAGGGGGTCGAAAAACTGTTTTTT
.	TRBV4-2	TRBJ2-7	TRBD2	CASSQDSTSGGYEQYF	TGTGCCAGCAGCCAAGATTCGACTAGCGGGGGCTACGAGCAGTACTTC
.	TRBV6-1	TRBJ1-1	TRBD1	CASQDRWTTRTEAFF	TGTGCCAGTCAGGACAGGTGGACGACAAGGACTGAAGCTTTCTTT
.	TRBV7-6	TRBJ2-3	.	CASSSPQGLRGDTQYF	TGTGCCAGCAGCTCACCACAGGGGCTGCGGGGAGATACGCAGTATTTT
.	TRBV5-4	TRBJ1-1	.	CASSLGRRAEAFF	TGTGCCAGCAGCTTGGGGCGGCGGGCTGAAGCTTTCTTT
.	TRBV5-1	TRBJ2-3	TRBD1	CASSPDRGTDTQYF	TGCGCCAGCAGTCCCGACAGGGGCACAGATACGCAGTATTTT
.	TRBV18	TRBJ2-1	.	CASSPPSAASRVSEQFF	TGTGCCAGCTCACCACCGTCGGCAGCTTCGCGGGTTAGTGAGCAGTTCTTC
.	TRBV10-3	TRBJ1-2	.	CAISETQWTVYGYTF	TGTGCCATCAGTGAGACTCAATGGACAGTCTATGGCTACACCTTC
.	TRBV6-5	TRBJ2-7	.	CASSYVGGGYSYEQYF	TGTGCCAGCAGTTACGTGGGCGGGGGCTATTCCTACGAGCAGTACTTC
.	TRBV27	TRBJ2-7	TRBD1	CASSLRTGWEQYF	TGTGCCAGCAGTTTACGGACAGGGTGGGAGCAGTACTTC
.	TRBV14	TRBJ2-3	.	CASSQGPSNTQYF	TGTGCCAGCAGCCAAGGGCCCTCAAATACGCAGTATTTT
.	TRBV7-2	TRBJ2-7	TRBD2	CASSFPSGGSYEQYF	TGTGCCAGCAGCTTTCCTAGCGGGGGTTCCTACGAGCAGTACTTC
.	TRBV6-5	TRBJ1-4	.	CASSPRAGKLFF	TGTGCCAGCAGCCCGAGAGCGGGAAAACTGTTTTTT